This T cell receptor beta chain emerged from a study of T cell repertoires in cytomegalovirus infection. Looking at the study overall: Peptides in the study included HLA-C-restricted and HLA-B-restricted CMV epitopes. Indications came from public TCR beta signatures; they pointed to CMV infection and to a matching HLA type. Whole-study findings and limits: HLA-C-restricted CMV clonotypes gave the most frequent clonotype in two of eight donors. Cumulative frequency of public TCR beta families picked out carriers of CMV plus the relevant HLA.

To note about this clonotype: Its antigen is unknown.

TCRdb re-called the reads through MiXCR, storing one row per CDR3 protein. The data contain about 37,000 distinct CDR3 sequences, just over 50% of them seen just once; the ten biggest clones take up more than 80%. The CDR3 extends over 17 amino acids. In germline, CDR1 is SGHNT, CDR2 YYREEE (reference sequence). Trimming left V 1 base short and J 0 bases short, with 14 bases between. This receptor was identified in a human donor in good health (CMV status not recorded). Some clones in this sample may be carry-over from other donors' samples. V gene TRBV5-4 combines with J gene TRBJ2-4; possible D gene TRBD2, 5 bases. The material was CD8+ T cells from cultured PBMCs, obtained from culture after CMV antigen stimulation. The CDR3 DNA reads TGTGCCAGCAGCTTGACCCCAGCGGCCCTAGCCAAAAACATTCAGTACTTC. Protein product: CASSLTPAALAKNIQYF.